The 22 T cell receptor beta chains below come from one sample, sequenced in a study of blood T cell repertoires in COVID-19. Sequencing was performed with immunoSEQ multiplex PCR; in TCRdb, only in-frame clones are kept and a portion is missing. The table includes roughly 190,000 clones, roughly four fifths detected once. Sequencing was done on a sample of PBMCs or T cells enriched from blood (not recorded which). The receptors derive from a man in his forties who had recovered from COVID-19.

V and J are TRBV6-6 and TRBJ2-3, with D possibly TRBD1 on 5 matching bases. From germline, CDR1 is MNHNY and CDR2 SVGAGI (reference sequence). The V end lost 5 bases, the J end lost 0 bases, and 18 bases lay between the germline ends. The CDR3 contains 17 residues. In DNA form, the CDR3 reads TGTGCCAGCAGTCTATATCGGTCGGCAGGGAGCACAGATACGCAGTATTTT. Encoded protein: CASSLYRSAGSTDTQYF.

The chain combines TRBV5-4 with TRBJ2-1; 7 bases line up with TRBD2. V gave up 4 bases and J gave up 7 bases; unmatched junction bases: 5. Germline V gene sequence: CDR1 SGHNT, CDR2 YYREEE (reference sequence). The CDR3 length is 13 residues. As DNA, the CDR3 is TGTGCCAGCAGCAGGTCAGCGGGGAATGAGCAGTTCTTC. Amino acids: CASSRSAGNEQFF.

J is TRBJ1-6 and V is TRBV5-1, with TRBD1 as a possible D gene (6 bases). The CDR3 runs to 18 residues. The germline CDR1 and CDR2 sequences are SGHRS and YFSETQ. V lost 4 bases, J lost 6 bases, and 23 bases lay in between. The CDR3 coding sequence is TGCGCCAGCAGCCTCCATTTTATACGGACAGAAGCTAATTCACCCCTCCACTTT. Protein sequence: CASSLHFIRTEANSPLHF.

This sequence joins TRBV2 and TRBJ1-2; D not certain. The germline V gene has CDR1 SNHLY and CDR2 FYNNEI. The CDR3 has 17 residues. Trimming stripped 4 bases from V and 0 bases from J, with 18 bases between. The CDR3 here is CASSGTSGRIANYGYTF. As DNA, the CDR3 is TGTGCCAGCAGTGGGACCAGCGGACGGATAGCTAACTATGGCTACACCTTC.

This clone has more than one count but fewer than ten. This CDR3 reads CASSLRTDFTGELFF. The CDR3, as DNA: TGTGCCAGCAGCCTCCGGACAGATTTCACCGGGGAGCTGTTTTTT. V is TRBV5-8 and J is TRBJ2-2; maybe TRBD1 (6 bases). CDR3 length equals 15 residues. Trimming pared 4 bases from V and 4 bases from J, leaving 14 bases between. Germline lookup yields CDR1 SGHTS and CDR2 YDEGEE.

The V call is TRBV10-3, the J call TRBJ2-2; TRBD2 matches at 10 bases. Germline loops: CDR1 ENHRY, CDR2 SYGVKD. J was trimmed by 4 bases and V by 6 bases; bases with no gene match: 8. This CDR3 has 16 residues. CDR3 region: CAISRAGGSGTGELFF. CDR3 in DNA: TGTGCCATCAGCCGAGCGGGAGGGTCGGGCACCGGGGAGCTGTTTTTT.

The genes are TRBV11-2 and TRBJ1-2; no reliable D call. V lost 1 base, J lost 5 bases, and 8 bases lay in between. Germline assignment: CDR1 SGHAT and CDR2 FQNNGV. This CDR3 has 13 residues. This chain's CDR3 is CASSLVQLYGYTF. The CDR3 DNA sequence: TGTGCCAGCAGCTTAGTACAGCTTTATGGCTACACCTTC.

This sequence joins TRBV30 and TRBJ1-3; a possible D gene is TRBD1 (5 bases). The length of the CDR3 is 15 residues. V was trimmed by 0 bases and J by 7 bases, leaving 16 bases between them. Germline V gene lookup returns CDR1 GTSNPN and CDR2 SVGIG (reference sequence). CDR3 region: CAWSVGQGVWNTIYF. CDR3 DNA sequence: TGTGCCTGGAGTGTAGGTCAGGGCGTATGGAACACCATATATTTT.

The rearrangement uses TRBV28 and TRBJ2-3; 11 nucleotides line up with TRBD1. J gave up 5 bases and V 4 bases, and 2 bases lay outside the gene matches. Germline V gene lookup returns CDR1 MDHEN and CDR2 SYDVKM. The CDR3 extends over 14 amino acids. The CDR3 is CASSWTGGVDTQYF. The CDR3 DNA sequence: TGTGCCAGCAGTTGGACAGGGGGCGTAGATACGCAGTATTTT.

The rearrangement links TRBV30 to TRBJ2-7; D might be TRBD1 (6 bases). The ends were cut back, 1 base at V and 0 bases at J, with 16 bases in the middle. Germline loops: CDR1 GTSNPN, CDR2 SVGIG (reference sequence). The CDR3 totals 16 residues. The CDR3 sequence: CAWSGRGQTSSYEQYF. As DNA, the CDR3 is TGTGCCTGGAGTGGACGAGGACAGACCAGCTCCTACGAGCAGTACTTC.

The chain combines TRBV5-5 with TRBJ1-5; D is unresolved. Trimming left V 1 base short and J 5 bases short, with 10 bases between. The CDR3 loop spans 14 amino acids. Germline V gives CDR1 SGHKS, CDR2 YYEKEE (reference sequence). Written as DNA, the CDR3 is TGTGCCAGCAGCTTGTTCGGAGGTTATCAGCCCCAGCATTTT. It is translated as CASSLFGGYQPQHF.

The gene calls are TRBV24-1 and TRBJ2-3, with D unresolved. V lost 4 bases and J 6 bases, leaving 10 bases between the germline ends. The CDR3 spans 13 residues. Germline V gives CDR1 KGHDR, CDR2 SFDVKD. In DNA form, the CDR3 reads TGTGCCACCAGTGAGCCTGAGGTGGATACGCAGTATTTT. It yields the protein CATSEPEVDTQYF.

The V call is TRBV6-5, the J call TRBJ2-7; D call uncertain. Trimming took off 5 bases at V and 3 bases at J, with 17 bases between the two ends. Germline V gene sequence: CDR1 MNHEY, CDR2 SVGAGI. This CDR3 region has 15 residues. The DNA for the CDR3 is TGTGCCAGCAGTCCCGAGTTGGCGGCCGTCTACGAGCAGTACTTC. Protein: CASSPELAAVYEQYF.

This rearrangement joins TRBV27 to TRBJ2-2; 8 nucleotides agree with TRBD1. Per the germline V gene, CDR1 is MNHEY and CDR2 is SMNVEV (reference sequence). The CDR3 sequence is 17 residues long. Trimming cost V 6 bases and J 1 base; bases outside gene matches: 10. CDR3 nucleotides: TGTGCCAGCAGGGTGGTGCGGACAGGGAGGAACACCGGGGAGCTGTTTTTT. Translating gives CASRVVRTGRNTGELFF.

This chain uses TRBV6-2 or TRBV6-3 with TRBJ2-5; weak D call: TRBD1 (6 bases). The CDR3 loop spans 17 amino acids. V was cut by 6 bases and J by 0 bases, with 20 bases left in between. Germline V gene sequence: CDR1 MNHEY, CDR2 SVGEGT. CDR3 region: CASSHGADSAYQETQYF. The CDR3 nucleotides are TGTGCCAGCAGCCATGGAGCGGACAGCGCTTACCAAGAGACCCAGTACTTC.

The chain links TRBV6-5 to TRBJ1-6, with D perhaps TRBD1 (6 bases). The CDR3 totals 13 residues. V was clipped by 11 bases and J by 7 bases, with 15 bases between them. The germline V gene encodes CDR1 MNHEY and CDR2 SVGAGI. The CDR3 bases are TGTGCCTCACACGGGGGGCGAAATTCACCCCTCCACTTT. This gives the protein CASHGGRNSPLHF.

The chain combines TRBV2 with TRBJ1-1; 8 bases agree with TRBD1. Germline assignment: CDR1 SNHLY and CDR2 FYNNEI. The junction had 8 bases not matched to a gene; V was cut back by 8 bases and J by 6 bases. The CDR3 length is 13 residues. The CDR3 here is CASSDRGQSEAFF. In DNA form, the CDR3 reads TGTGCCAGCTCAGACAGGGGACAATCTGAAGCTTTCTTT.

This chain links TRBV9 with TRBJ2-7; TRBD2 might be the D (6 bases). This CDR3 is built from 15 residues. The germline CDR1 and CDR2 sequences are SGDLS and YYNGEE. V was pared by 0 bases and J by 8 bases, with 18 bases between. DNA for the CDR3: TGTGCCAGCAGCGTAGAGGCGGGAAAGGGCGTAAAGCAGTACTTC. As protein: CASSVEAGKGVKQYF. The entire variable domain, with the rest obtained from reference TRBV9 and TRBJ2-7, is as follows: DSGVTQTPKHLITATGQRVTLRCSPRSGDLSVYWYQQSLDQGLQFLIQYYNGEERAKGNILERFSAQQFPDLHSELNLSSLELGDSALYFCASSVEAGKGVKQYFGPGTRLTVT.

This clone was counted only a few times. The chain has TRBV4-2 and TRBJ2-3; possibly TRBD2 for D (6 bases). The CDR3 is 16 residues long. The V end lost 4 bases, the J end lost 5 bases, and 19 bases lay between the germline ends. Germline loops: CDR1 LGHNA, CDR2 YNFKEQ. Here the CDR3 reads CASSRPQGEAKDTQYF. For the CDR3, the DNA is TGTGCCAGCAGCCGGCCTCAAGGGGAGGCGAAAGATACGCAGTATTTT.

The chain joins TRBV4-3 to TRBJ2-1, with 13 nucleotides matching TRBD2. The CDR3 extends over 17 amino acids. Per the germline V gene, CDR1 is LGHNA and CDR2 is YSLEER. Trimming removed 3 bases from V and 5 bases from J; junction bases left unmatched: 7. The CDR3 loop reads CASSHHTGTSGNNEQFF. The CDR3 bases are TGCGCCAGCAGCCATCACACCGGGACTAGCGGGAACAATGAGCAGTTCTTC.

This chain connects TRBV7-2 to TRBJ1-4; D call uncertain. Germline CDR1 and CDR2: SGHTA and FQGNSA. Trimming took off 0 bases at V and 8 bases at J, with 10 bases between the two ends. This CDR3 is 14 amino acids long. In nucleotides, the CDR3 is TGTGCCAGCAGCTTAGCGAGGCCACCCGAAAAACTGTTTTTT. Translation gives CASSLARPPEKLFF.

The genes are TRBV27 and TRBJ1-1; D is possibly TRBD1 (5 bases). The V and J ends lost 3 bases and 3 bases respectively, with 17 bases between them. The germline V gene has CDR1 MNHEY and CDR2 SMNVEV (reference sequence). The CDR3 covers 16 residues. This chain's CDR3 is CASSFRAQGGYTEAFF. CDR3 DNA sequence: TGTGCCAGCAGTTTCCGGGCCCAGGGTGGGTACACTGAAGCTTTCTTT.